This TCR beta chain was recorded in a study of blood T cell repertoires in COVID-19. Germline V lookup: CDR1 SGDLS, CDR2 YYNGEE. Trimming stripped 0 bases from V and 3 bases from J, with 13 bases between. The CDR3 consists of 15 residues. Measured with immunoSEQ multiplex PCR; TCRdb has only the in-frame clones, and not every one. The table shows about 150,000 clones, with approximately 92% occurring only once. Sequencing was performed on peripheral blood. The clonotype was recovered from a man aged 18 to 35 with COVID-19, enrolled during active disease. The chain joins TRBV9 to TRBJ2-7, with D possibly matching TRBD2 (5 bases). CDR3 amino acids: CASSVGGSEVYEQYF. As DNA, the CDR3 is TGTGCCAGCAGCGTAGGTGGGAGTGAAGTCTACGAGCAGTACTTC.